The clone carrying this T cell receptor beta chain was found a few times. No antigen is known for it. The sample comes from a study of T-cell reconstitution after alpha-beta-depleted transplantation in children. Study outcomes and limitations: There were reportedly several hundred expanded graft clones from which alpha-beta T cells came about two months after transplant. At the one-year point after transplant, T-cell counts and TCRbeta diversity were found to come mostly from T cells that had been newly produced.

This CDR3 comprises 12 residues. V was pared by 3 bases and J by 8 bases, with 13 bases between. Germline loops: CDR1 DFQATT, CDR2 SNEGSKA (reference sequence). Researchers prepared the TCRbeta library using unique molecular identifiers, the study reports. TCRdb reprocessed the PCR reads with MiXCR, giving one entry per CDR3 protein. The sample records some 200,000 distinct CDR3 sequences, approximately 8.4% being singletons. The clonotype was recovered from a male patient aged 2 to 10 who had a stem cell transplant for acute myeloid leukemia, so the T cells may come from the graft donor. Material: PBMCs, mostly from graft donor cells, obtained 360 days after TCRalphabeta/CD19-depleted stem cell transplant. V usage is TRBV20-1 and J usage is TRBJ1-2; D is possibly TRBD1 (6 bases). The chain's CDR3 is CSARGASIGYTF. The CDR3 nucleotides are TGCAGTGCTAGGGGGGCTTCCATCGGCTACACCTTC.